This is a list of T cell receptor beta chains from one sample in a study of OX40 agonist ivuxolimab in advanced cancers. Produced via immunoSEQ multiplex PCR; TCRdb's table is partial and in-frame only. The sample has about 78,000 clones, roughly 84% seen once. The starting material was CD4+ or CD8+ T cells sorted from blood, obtained in a trial of the OX40 agonist ivuxolimab. The receptor set was obtained from an adult with an advanced solid tumor such as melanoma, head and neck, liver or kidney cancer. The CDR3 runs from the conserved cysteine through the conserved F or W. A D gene is named only where the DNA matches it firmly. A clone size is listed for some rows: how often the clone was seen (once, few, many), or a class if it is expanded.

CDR3: CASSPTGRGVNEAFF; DNA: TGCGCCAGCAGCCCAACGGGGAGGGGGGTTAATGAAGCTTTCTTT; size: -; V: TRBV5-1; J: TRBJ1-1; D: -
CDR3: CASSGSRSATNEKLFF; DNA: TGCGCCAGCAGTGGGAGCCGGTCCGCAACTAATGAAAAACTGTTTTTT; size: -; V: TRBV10-1; J: TRBJ1-4; D: -
CDR3: CASNEGTDYGYTF; DNA: TGTGCCAGTAATGAGGGGACGGATTATGGCTACACCTTC; size: once; V: TRBV19; J: TRBJ1-2; D: -
CDR3: CASAAGGFGNQPQHF; DNA: TGTGCCTCGGCGGCGGGGGGATTCGGCAATCAGCCCCAGCATTTT; size: -; V: TRBV7-9; J: TRBJ1-5; D: -
CDR3: CASRGRTSTRFHEQYF; DNA: TGTGCCAGCAGGGGTCGGACTAGTACCCGATTCCACGAGCAGTACTTC; size: -; V: TRBV2; J: TRBJ2-7; D: TRBD2
CDR3: CASSSLGFTEAFF; DNA: TGTGCCAGCAGTTCTTTGGGTTTCACTGAAGCTTTCTTT; size: -; V: TRBV27; J: TRBJ1-1; D: -
CDR3: CAGRQGQGGYTF; DNA: TGTGCCGGCCGACAGGGGCAAGGAGGCTACACCTTC; size: -; V: TRBV2; J: TRBJ1-2; D: TRBD1
CDR3: CASSPPSRDTEAFF; DNA: TGTGCCAGCAGTCCCCCTTCCCGGGATACTGAAGCTTTCTTT; size: -; V: TRBV28; J: TRBJ1-1; D: -
CDR3: CAWSSGTSYQETQYF; DNA: TGTGCCTGGAGCTCCGGGACTTCGTACCAAGAGACCCAGTACTTC; size: -; V: TRBV30; J: TRBJ2-5; D: -
CDR3: CASSRNLRDRNTGELFF; DNA: TGTGCCAGCAGCCGGAACCTCCGGGACAGAAACACCGGGGAGCTGTTTTTT; size: -; V: TRBV7-2; J: TRBJ2-2; D: TRBD1
CDR3: CASSFRQYGETQYF; DNA: TGCGCCAGCAGCTTTCGGCAGTACGGCGAGACCCAGTACTTC; size: -; V: TRBV5-1; J: TRBJ2-5; D: -
CDR3: CAWKLAGGYEQYF; DNA: TGTGCCTGGAAACTAGCGGGAGGCTACGAGCAGTACTTC; size: -; V: TRBV30; J: TRBJ2-7; D: TRBD2
CDR3: CASSPPGTTNTEAFF; DNA: TGTGCCAGCAGCCCCCCCGGGACAACGAACACTGAAGCTTTCTTT; size: -; V: TRBV7-3; J: TRBJ1-1; D: -
CDR3: CASSRSTGPYTEAFF; DNA: TGCGCCAGCAGCCGGTCGACAGGGCCCTACACTGAAGCTTTCTTT; size: few; V: TRBV4-3; J: TRBJ1-1; D: TRBD1
CDR3: CASSFSGSGRETQYF; DNA: TGTGCCAGCAGCTTTAGCGGGAGCGGGAGAGAGACCCAGTACTTC; size: -; V: TRBV7-2; J: TRBJ2-5; D: TRBD2
CDR3: CSAFLRADTQYF; DNA: TGCAGCGCTTTCCTACGGGCAGATACGCAGTATTTT; size: few; V: TRBV29-1; J: TRBJ2-3; D: -
CDR3: CASTNGGARNTIYF; DNA: TGTGCCAGCACCAACGGAGGGGCTCGAAACACCATATATTTT; size: -; V: TRBV28; J: TRBJ1-3; D: -
CDR3: CASSPQGNDYGYTF; DNA: TGTGCCAGCAGCCCTCAGGGGAATGACTATGGCTACACCTTC; size: -; V: TRBV7-2; J: TRBJ1-2; D: -
CDR3: CASSLAGGQGSSPLHF; DNA: TGTGCCAGCAGCTTAGCGGGGGGACAGGGTAGTTCACCCCTCCACTTT; size: -; V: TRBV7-2; J: TRBJ1-6; D: TRBD1
CDR3: CASSPPSGANVLTF; DNA: TGCGCCAGCAGCCCCCCCTCTGGGGCCAACGTCCTGACTTTC; size: -; V: TRBV5-1; J: TRBJ2-6; D: -
CDR3: CATSILRNTEAFF; DNA: TGTGCCACCAGCATCTTAAGGAACACTGAAGCTTTCTTT; size: -; V: TRBV15; J: TRBJ1-1; D: -
CDR3: CASAYYRGRDSPLHF; DNA: TGTGCCAGTGCCTACTACAGGGGGCGTGATTCACCCCTCCACTTT; size: -; V: TRBV19; J: TRBJ1-6; D: TRBD1
CDR3: CASSLYRVNQPQHF; DNA: TGTGCCAGCAGTTTATACCGTGTAAATCAGCCCCAGCATTTT; size: -; V: TRBV28; J: TRBJ1-5; D: -
CDR3: CASSFLQGSNYGYTF; DNA: TGCGCCAGCAGCTTTCTTCAGGGAAGTAACTATGGCTACACCTTC; size: -; V: TRBV5-1; J: TRBJ1-2; D: -
CDR3: CASRNGQSYEQYF; DNA: TGTGCCAGCAGAAACGGACAGTCCTACGAGCAGTACTTC; size: -; V: TRBV25-1; J: TRBJ2-7; D: -
CDR3: CASSLTRGNTEAFF; DNA: TGTGCCAGCAGTCTTACAAGGGGGAACACTGAAGCTTTCTTT; size: -; V: TRBV28; J: TRBJ1-1; D: -
CDR3: CASSQPGMNTEAFF; DNA: TGTGCCAGCAGCCAACCCGGGATGAACACTGAAGCTTTCTTT; size: -; V: TRBV14; J: TRBJ1-1; D: -
CDR3: CASSQDNRGWGEAFF; DNA: TGCGCCAGCAGCCAAGACAACAGGGGGTGGGGTGAAGCTTTCTTT; size: -; V: TRBV4-3; J: TRBJ1-1; D: TRBD1
CDR3: CASSLKEGAPGYTF; DNA: TGTGCCAGCTCCCTAAAGGAGGGGGCGCCTGGCTACACCTTC; size: few; V: TRBV18; J: TRBJ1-2; D: TRBD1
CDR3: CAWIDRGRYNEQFF; DNA: TGTGCCTGGATAGACAGGGGACGGTACAATGAGCAGTTCTTC; size: few; V: TRBV30; J: TRBJ2-1; D: TRBD1
CDR3: CASSEGQGVREQYF; DNA: TGTGCCAGCAGCGAAGGACAGGGGGTGAGGGAGCAGTACTTC; size: -; V: TRBV9; J: TRBJ2-7; D: TRBD1
CDR3: CSLTAGLAGVSSYNEQFF; DNA: TGCAGCCTTACGGCGGGACTAGCGGGAGTGAGCTCCTACAATGAGCAGTTCTTC; size: -; V: TRBV29-1; J: TRBJ2-1; D: TRBD2
CDR3: CASSQLQGGADF; DNA: TGTGCCAGCAGTCAGCTACAGGGTGGGGCAGACTTC; size: -; V: TRBV28; J: TRBJ1-2; D: -